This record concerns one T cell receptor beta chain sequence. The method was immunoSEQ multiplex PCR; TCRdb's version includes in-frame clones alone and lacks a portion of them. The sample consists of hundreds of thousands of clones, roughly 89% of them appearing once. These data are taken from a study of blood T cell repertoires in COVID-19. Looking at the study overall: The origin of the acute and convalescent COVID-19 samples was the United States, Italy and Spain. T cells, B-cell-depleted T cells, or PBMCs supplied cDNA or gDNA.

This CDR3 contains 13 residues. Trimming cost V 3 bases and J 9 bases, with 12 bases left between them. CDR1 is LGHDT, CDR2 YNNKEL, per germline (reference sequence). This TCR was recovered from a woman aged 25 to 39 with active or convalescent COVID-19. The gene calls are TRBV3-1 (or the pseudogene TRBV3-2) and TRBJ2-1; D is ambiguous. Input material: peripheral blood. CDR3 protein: CASSQSIGSEQFF. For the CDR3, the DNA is TGTGCCAGCAGCCAGAGTATCGGTAGTGAGCAGTTCTTC.